A single count supports the clone carrying this T cell receptor (beta chain). Antigen unknown. This record comes from a study of PD-1 blockade in classical Hodgkin lymphoma. Generated by immunoSEQ multiplex PCR, the TCRdb table keeps only in-frame clones and is missing some. The top ten clones hold about 15% of a sample with about 50,000 clones, 90% of them seen once. Study-wide points: Sources of repertoire differences remain undefined, possibly disease activity or prior therapy.

Per germline, CDR1 MNHNS and CDR2 SASEGT. This CDR3 has 15 residues. The V gene lost 1 base and the J gene lost 3 bases, with 9 bases spanning the gap. Time point in this sample: cycle 4 day 1 (C4D1), after about 6 weeks of nivolumab. Every single patient, without exception, relapsed after autologous stem cell transplantation, and brentuximab vedotin exposure varied. Reported best responses ranged across complete response, partial response or progressive disease. Here the sequenced sample was peripheral blood mononuclear cells (PBMCs), taken before the fourth cycle of nivolumab. The rearrangement uses TRBV6-1 and TRBJ1-4; D not certain. The origin of this receptor is a human donor with classical Hodgkin lymphoma. CDR3 amino acids: CASSEVNPANEKLFF. CDR3 DNA: TGTGCCAGCAGTGAAGTGAACCCGGCTAATGAAAAACTGTTTTTT.